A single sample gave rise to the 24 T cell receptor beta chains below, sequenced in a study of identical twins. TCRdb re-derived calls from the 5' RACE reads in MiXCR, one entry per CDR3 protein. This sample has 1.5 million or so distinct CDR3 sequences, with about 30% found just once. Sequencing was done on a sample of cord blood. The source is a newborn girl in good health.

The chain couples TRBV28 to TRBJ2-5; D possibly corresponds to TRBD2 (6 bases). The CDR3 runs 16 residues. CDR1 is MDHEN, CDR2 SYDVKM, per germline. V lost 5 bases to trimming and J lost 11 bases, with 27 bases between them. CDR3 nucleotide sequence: TGTGCCAGCAGTCCTGGACTACTCCAGACCGTGGGGGAGCAGTACTTC. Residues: CASSPGLLQTVGEQYF.

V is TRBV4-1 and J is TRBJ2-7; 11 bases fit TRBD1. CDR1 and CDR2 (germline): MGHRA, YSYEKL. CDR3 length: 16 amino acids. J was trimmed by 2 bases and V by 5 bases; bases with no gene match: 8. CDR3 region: CASSSGQGASTYEQYF. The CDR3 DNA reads TGCGCCAGCAGCTCAGGACAGGGGGCATCCACCTACGAGCAGTACTTC.

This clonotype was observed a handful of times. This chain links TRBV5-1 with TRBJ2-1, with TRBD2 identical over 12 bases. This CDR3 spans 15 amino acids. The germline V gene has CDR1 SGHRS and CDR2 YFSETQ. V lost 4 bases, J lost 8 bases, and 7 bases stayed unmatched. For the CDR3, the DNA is TGCGCCAGCAGCCTTACTAGCGGGGGGATGTATGAGCAGTTCTTC. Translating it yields CASSLTSGGMYEQFF.

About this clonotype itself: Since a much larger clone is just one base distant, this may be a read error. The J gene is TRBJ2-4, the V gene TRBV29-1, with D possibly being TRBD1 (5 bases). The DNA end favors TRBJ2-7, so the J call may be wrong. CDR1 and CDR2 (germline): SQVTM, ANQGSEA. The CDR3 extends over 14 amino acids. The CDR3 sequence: CSVEVPDSPYEQYF. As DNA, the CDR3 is TGCAGCGTTGAAGTTCCTGACAGCCCCTACGAGCAGTACTTC.

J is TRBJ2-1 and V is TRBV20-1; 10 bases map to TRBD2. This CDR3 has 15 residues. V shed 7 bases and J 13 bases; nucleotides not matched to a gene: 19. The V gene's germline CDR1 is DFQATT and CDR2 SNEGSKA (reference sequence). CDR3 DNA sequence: TGCAGTGTCCGCGGACTAGCGGCCCCGTGGGAGACCCAGTTCTTC. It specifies CSVRGLAAPWETQFF.

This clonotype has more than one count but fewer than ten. The CDR3 protein is CASSEYGVNYEQYF. CDR3 nucleotide sequence: TGTGCCAGCAGTGAATACGGGGTTAACTACGAGCAGTACTTC. The V call is TRBV25-1, the J call TRBJ2-7, with D tentatively TRBD2 (5 bases). Deletions cut 0 bases from V and 3 bases from J, with 9 bases between. This CDR3 has 14 residues. The germline V gene encodes CDR1 MGHDK and CDR2 SYGVNS.

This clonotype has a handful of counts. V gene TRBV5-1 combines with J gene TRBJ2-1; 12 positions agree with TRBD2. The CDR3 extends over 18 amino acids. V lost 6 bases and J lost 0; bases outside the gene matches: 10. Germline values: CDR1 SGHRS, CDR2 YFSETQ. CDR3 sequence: CASNRLAGVSSSYNEQFF. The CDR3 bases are TGCGCCAGCAACAGACTAGCGGGGGTTTCTAGCTCCTACAATGAGCAGTTCTTC.

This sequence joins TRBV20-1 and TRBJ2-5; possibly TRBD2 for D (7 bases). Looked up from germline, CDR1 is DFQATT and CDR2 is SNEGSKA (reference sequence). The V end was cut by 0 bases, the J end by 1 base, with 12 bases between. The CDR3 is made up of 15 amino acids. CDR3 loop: CSARDLRGGQETQYF. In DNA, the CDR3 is TGCAGTGCTAGAGATTTGAGGGGGGGCCAAGAGACCCAGTACTTC.

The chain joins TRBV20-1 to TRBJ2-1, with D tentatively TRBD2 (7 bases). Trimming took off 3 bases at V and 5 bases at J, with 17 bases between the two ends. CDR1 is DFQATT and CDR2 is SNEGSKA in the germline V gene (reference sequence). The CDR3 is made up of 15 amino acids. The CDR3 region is CSASMGRGPNNEQFF. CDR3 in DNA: TGCAGTGCTAGTATGGGGCGGGGGCCCAACAATGAGCAGTTCTTC.

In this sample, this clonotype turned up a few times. The CDR3 bases are TGTGCCAGCAGTTTCAGCGCGGCCCTGAACACTGAAGCTTTCTTT. This sequence encodes CASSFSAALNTEAFF. The genes are TRBV27 and TRBJ1-1, with no clear D. This CDR3 comprises 15 residues. The germline V gene has CDR1 MNHEY and CDR2 SMNVEV (reference sequence). V shed 3 bases and J shed 0 bases, with 11 bases lying between them.

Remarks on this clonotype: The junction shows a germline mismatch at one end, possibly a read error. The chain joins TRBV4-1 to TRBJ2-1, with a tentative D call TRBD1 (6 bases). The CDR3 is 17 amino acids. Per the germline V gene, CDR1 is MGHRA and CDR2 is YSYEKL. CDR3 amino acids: CVSSHTPGHLAYNEQFF. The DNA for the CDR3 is TGCGTCAGCAGCCATACACCGGGACACCTAGCCTACAATGAGCAGTTCTTC.

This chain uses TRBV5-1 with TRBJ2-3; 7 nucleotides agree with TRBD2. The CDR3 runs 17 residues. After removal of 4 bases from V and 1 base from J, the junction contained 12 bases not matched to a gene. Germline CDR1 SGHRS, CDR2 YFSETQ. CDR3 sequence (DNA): TGCGCCAGCAGCGGGAGGGGAACTAGGAGCCGCACAGATACGCAGTATTTT. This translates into CASSGRGTRSRTDTQYF.

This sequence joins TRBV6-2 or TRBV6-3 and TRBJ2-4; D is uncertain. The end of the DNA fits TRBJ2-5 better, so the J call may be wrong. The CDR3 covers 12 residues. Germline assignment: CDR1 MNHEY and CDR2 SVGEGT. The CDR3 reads CASSYGEKTQYF. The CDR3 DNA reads TGTGCCAGCAGTTACGGCGAGAAGACCCAGTACTTC.

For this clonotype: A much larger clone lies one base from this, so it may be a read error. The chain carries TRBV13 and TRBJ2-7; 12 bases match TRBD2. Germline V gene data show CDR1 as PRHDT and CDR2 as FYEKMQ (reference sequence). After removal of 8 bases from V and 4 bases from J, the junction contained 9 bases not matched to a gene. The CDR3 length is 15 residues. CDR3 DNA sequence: TGTGCCAGCGGCCCAGGACTAGCGGGATTGTACGAGCAGTACTTC. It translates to CASGPGLAGLYEQYF.

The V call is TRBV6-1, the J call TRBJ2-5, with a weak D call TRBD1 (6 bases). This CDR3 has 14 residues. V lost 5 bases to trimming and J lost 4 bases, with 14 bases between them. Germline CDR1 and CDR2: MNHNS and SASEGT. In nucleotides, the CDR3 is TGTGCCAGCAGTAGGGTGGACAGCGGAGAGACCCAGTACTTC. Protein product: CASSRVDSGETQYF.

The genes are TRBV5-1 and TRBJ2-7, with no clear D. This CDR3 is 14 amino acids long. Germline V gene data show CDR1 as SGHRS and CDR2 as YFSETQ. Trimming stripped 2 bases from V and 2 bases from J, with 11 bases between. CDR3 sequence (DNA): TGCGCCAGCAGCTTTGCGACTGATACCTACGAGCAGTACTTC. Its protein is CASSFATDTYEQYF. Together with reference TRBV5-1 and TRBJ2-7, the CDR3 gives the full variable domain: KAGVTQTPRYLIKTRGQQVTLSCSPISGHRSVSWYQQTPGQGLQFLFEYFSETQRNKGNFPGRFSGRQFSNSRSEMNVSTLELGDSALYLCASSFATDTYEQYFGPGTRLTVT.

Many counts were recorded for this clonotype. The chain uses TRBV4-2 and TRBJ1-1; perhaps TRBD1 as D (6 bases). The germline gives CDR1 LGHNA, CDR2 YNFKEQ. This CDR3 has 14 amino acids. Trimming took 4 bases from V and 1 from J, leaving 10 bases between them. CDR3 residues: CASSPVDRNTEAFF. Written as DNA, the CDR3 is TGTGCCAGCAGCCCCGTGGACAGGAACACTGAAGCTTTCTTT.

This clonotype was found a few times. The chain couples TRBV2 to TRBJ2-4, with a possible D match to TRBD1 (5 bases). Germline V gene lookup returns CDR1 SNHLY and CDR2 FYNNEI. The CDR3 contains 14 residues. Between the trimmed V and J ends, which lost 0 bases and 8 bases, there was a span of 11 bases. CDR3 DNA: TGTGCCAGCAGTGAAGCGGGGCTTCGGGACATTCAGTACTTC. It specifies CASSEAGLRDIQYF.

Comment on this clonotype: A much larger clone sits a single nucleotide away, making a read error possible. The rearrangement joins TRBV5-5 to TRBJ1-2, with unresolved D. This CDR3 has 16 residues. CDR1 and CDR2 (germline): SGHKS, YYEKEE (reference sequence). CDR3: CVSSLGTAYLLLGYTF. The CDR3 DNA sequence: TGTGTCAGCAGCTTGGGTACAGCCTACCTACTATTAGGCTACACCTTC.

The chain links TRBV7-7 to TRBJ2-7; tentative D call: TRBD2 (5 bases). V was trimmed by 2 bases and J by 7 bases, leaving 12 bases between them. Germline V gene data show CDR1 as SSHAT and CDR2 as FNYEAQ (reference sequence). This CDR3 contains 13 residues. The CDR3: CASSLQWGEEQYF. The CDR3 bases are TGTGCCAGCAGCTTACAATGGGGAGAGGAGCAGTACTTC.

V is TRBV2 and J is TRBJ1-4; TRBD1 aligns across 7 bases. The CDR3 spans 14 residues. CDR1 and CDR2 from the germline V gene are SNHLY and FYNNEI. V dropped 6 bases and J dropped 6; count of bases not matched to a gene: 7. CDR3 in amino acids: CASSLRTGHEKLFF. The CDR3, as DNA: TGTGCCAGCAGCTTACGGACAGGCCATGAAAAACTGTTTTTT.

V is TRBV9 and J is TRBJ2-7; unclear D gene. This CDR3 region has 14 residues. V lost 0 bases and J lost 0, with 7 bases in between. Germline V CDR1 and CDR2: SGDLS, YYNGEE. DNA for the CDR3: TGTGCCAGCAGCGTAGACTCAGACTCCTACGAGCAGTACTTC. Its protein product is CASSVDSDSYEQYF. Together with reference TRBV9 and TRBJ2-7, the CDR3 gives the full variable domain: DSGVTQTPKHLITATGQRVTLRCSPRSGDLSVYWYQQSLDQGLQFLIQYYNGEERAKGNILERFSAQQFPDLHSELNLSSLELGDSALYFCASSVDSDSYEQYFGPGTRLTVT.

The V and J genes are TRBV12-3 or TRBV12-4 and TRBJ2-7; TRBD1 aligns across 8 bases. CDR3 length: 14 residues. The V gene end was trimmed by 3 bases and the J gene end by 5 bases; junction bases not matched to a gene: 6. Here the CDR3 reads CASSFGTGGDEQYF. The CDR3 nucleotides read TGTGCCAGCAGTTTTGGCACAGGGGGTGACGAGCAGTACTTC.

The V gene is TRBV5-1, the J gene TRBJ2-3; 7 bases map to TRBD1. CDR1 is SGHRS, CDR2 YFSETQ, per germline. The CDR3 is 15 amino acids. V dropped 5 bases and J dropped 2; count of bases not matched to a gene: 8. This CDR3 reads CASRETGFATDTQYF. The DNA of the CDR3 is TGCGCCAGCAGGGAGACAGGGTTTGCCACAGATACGCAGTATTTT.